This T cell receptor (beta chain) is drawn from a study of response to subunit inactivated influenza vaccine. MiXCR was run by TCRdb on the RT-PCR reads, yielding one entry per CDR3 protein. This sample has fewer than 800,000 distinct CDR3 sequences, with more than 15% found just once. Study-level findings and limits: T cells newly recruited by each seasonal influenza vaccination are few, the authors suggested.

CDR3 size: 14 residues. V lost 6 bases to trimming and J lost 4 bases, with 12 bases between them. Notes on this clonotype: The antigen is not known.

Sequences were derived from PBMCs from blood, sampled 11 to 12 days after vaccination. The V and J genes are TRBV12-3 or TRBV12-4 and TRBJ2-2; the D call may be TRBD1 or TRBD2 (5 bases each). This sequence originates from a man aged 45-60 years who received an inactivated influenza vaccine. CDR3 in amino acids: CASSEGYGTGELFF. The CDR3 DNA reads TGTGCCAGCAGCGAGGGGTATGGCACCGGGGAGCTGTTTTTT.